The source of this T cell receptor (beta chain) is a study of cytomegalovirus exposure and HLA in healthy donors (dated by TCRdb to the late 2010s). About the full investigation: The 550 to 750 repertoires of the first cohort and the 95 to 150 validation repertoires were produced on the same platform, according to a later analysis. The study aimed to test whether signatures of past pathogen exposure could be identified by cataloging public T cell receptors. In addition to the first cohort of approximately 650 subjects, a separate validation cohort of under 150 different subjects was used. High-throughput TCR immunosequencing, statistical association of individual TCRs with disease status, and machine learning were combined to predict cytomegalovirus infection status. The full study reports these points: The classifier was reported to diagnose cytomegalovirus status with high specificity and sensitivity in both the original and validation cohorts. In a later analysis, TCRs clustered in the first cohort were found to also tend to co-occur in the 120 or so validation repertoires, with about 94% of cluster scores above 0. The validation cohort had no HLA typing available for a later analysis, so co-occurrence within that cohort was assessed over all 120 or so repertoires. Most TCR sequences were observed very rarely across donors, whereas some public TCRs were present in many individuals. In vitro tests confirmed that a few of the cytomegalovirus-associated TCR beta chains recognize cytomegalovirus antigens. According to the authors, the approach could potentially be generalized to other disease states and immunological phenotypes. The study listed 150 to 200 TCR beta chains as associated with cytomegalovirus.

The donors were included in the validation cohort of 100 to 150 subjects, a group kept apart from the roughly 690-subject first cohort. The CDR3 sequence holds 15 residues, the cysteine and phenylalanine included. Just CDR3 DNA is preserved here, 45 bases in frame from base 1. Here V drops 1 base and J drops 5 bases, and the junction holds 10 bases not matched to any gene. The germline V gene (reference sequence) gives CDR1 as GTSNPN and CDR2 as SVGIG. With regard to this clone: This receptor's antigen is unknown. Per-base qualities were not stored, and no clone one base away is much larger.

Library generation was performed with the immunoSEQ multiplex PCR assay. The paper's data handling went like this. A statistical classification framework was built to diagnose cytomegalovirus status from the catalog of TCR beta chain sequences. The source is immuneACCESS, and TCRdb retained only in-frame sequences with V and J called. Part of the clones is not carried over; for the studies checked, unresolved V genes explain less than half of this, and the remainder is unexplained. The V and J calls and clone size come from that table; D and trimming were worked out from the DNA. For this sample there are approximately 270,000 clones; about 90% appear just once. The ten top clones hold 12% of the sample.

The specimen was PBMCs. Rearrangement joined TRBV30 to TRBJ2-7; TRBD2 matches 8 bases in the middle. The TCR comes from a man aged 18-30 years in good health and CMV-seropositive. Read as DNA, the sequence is TGTGCCTGGAGTGCCTTTAGCGGGATACGAGACGAGCAGTACTTC. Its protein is CAWSAFSGIRDEQYF.